What follows are 20 T cell receptor beta chains derived from one specimen sequenced in a study of blood T cell repertoires in COVID-19. Produced via immunoSEQ multiplex PCR; TCRdb's table is partial and in-frame only. The sample lists 250,000 or so clones; roughly 86% were seen once. The sample consisted of peripheral blood. The receptor source for this set is a man aged 50 to 60 with acute or convalescent COVID-19.

This clone was counted a single time. The chain has TRBV10-3 and TRBJ1-1, with a tentative D call TRBD1 (6 bases). With 7 bases removed from V and 3 bases from J, the gap between germline ends came to 15 bases. This CDR3 has 14 residues. Germline V gene sequence: CDR1 ENHRY, CDR2 SYGVKD. The chain's CDR3 is CAITSGGADTEAFF. The CDR3 DNA reads as TGTGCCATCACTTCGGGGGGCGCGGACACTGAAGCTTTCTTT.

This chain uses TRBV27 with TRBJ2-7; the match to TRBD2 covers 11 bases. The junction had 4 bases not matched to a gene; V was cut back by 6 bases and J by 0 bases. In germline, CDR1 is MNHEY, CDR2 SMNVEV (reference sequence). The CDR3 is made up of 15 amino acids. The DNA of the CDR3 is TGTGCCAGCAGCCCACTAGCGGGGGCCTCCTACGAGCAGTACTTC. Its translation is CASSPLAGASYEQYF.

The CDR3 nucleotides are TGTGCCAGCAGTTTATTCGGGGCCTACAATGAGCAGTTCTTC. Encoded protein: CASSLFGAYNEQFF. The chain carries TRBV28 and TRBJ2-1, with TRBD2 as a possible D gene (5 bases). The CDR3 covers 14 residues. Trimming pared 1 base from V and 2 bases from J, leaving 6 bases between. Germline-derived CDR1 and CDR2 are MDHEN and SYDVKM.

CDR3 in DNA: TGTGCCAGCAGCCCTGGTACAAAGGGGACCGGGGAGCTGTTTTTT. Its translation is CASSPGTKGTGELFF. The chain uses TRBV7-3 and TRBJ2-2; the D gene is possibly TRBD1 (5 bases). CDR3 length: 15 residues. Germline CDR1 reads SGHTA; CDR2 reads FQGTGA. V gave up 5 bases and J gave up 5 bases, with 15 bases separating them.

The genes are TRBV5-1 and TRBJ1-1; TRBD1 aligns across 9 bases. This CDR3 region has 15 residues. The ends lost 4 bases at V and 3 bases at J; junction bases unmatched: 7. The germline CDR1 and CDR2 sequences are SGHRS and YFSETQ. CDR3 nucleotide sequence: TGCGCCAGCAGCCCCCCAAGGACAGGGGACACTGAAGCTTTCTTT. Its translation: CASSPPRTGDTEAFF.

The chain recombines TRBV6-1 with TRBJ1-4; the D is unclear. Between the trimmed V and J ends, which lost 1 base and 0 bases, there was a span of 15 bases. CDR3 length: 18 residues. Germline loops: CDR1 MNHNS, CDR2 SASEGT. The CDR3 sequence is CASSEGKFARTTNEKLFF. The CDR3 DNA reads as TGTGCCAGCAGTGAAGGAAAATTCGCGCGGACAACTAATGAAAAACTGTTTTTT.

The rearrangement links TRBV6-5 to TRBJ2-3; TRBD2 might be the D (6 bases). This CDR3 region has 15 residues. Germline CDR1 reads MNHEY; CDR2 reads SVGAGI. V lost 7 bases, J lost 1 base, and 15 bases lay in between. DNA of the CDR3: TGTGCCAGCATCTGGGCGGGAAGGGGCACAGATACGCAGTATTTT. This codes for CASIWAGRGTDTQYF.

The J gene is TRBJ2-3, the V gene TRBV5-6, with TRBD1 matching over 8 bases. The germline V gene encodes CDR1 SGHDT and CDR2 YYEEEE. The ends lost 0 bases at V and 8 bases at J; junction bases unmatched: 5. This CDR3 is built from 14 residues. This CDR3 is CASSLGQGLSTQYF. For the CDR3, the DNA is TGTGCCAGCAGCTTGGGACAGGGGCTGAGTACGCAGTATTTT. The complete variable domain, with remaining parts taken from reference TRBV5-6 and TRBJ2-3, reads DAGVTQSPTHLIKTRGQQVTLRCSPKSGHDTVSWYQQALGQGPQFIFQYYEEEERQRGNFPDRFSGHQFPNYSSELNVNALLLGDSALYLCASSLGQGLSTQYFGPGTRLTVL.

This chain uses TRBV19 with TRBJ1-4; D is undetermined. Germline V gene lookup returns CDR1 LNHDA and CDR2 SQIVND (reference sequence). The CDR3 covers 15 residues. V was cut by 0 bases and J by 8 bases, with 13 bases left in between. The CDR3 nucleotides read TGTGCCAGTAGTATAGAAGGCCGGGATCGAGAAAAACTGTTTTTT. Protein product: CASSIEGRDREKLFF.

The V gene is TRBV10-3, the J gene TRBJ1-2; no firm D call. Trimming left V 0 bases short and J 2 bases short, with 10 bases between. This CDR3 contains 15 residues. Germline V gene lookup returns CDR1 ENHRY and CDR2 SYGVKD. The CDR3 is CAISESGGPNYGYTF. In DNA form, the CDR3 reads TGTGCCATCAGTGAGTCGGGAGGGCCCAACTATGGCTACACCTTC.

V is TRBV19 and J is TRBJ2-5; TRBD2 matches at 9 bases. In germline, CDR1 is LNHDA, CDR2 SQIVND (reference sequence). V was clipped by 4 bases and J by 1 base; unmatched bases: 7. This CDR3 contains 16 residues. The CDR3 DNA sequence: TGTGCCAGTAGTACTTTACTAGCGGGTCTCCAAGAGACCCAGTACTTC. Amino acid sequence: CASSTLLAGLQETQYF.

J is TRBJ2-3 and V is TRBV9, with TRBD2 identical over 9 bases. CDR3 size: 15 residues. V dropped 3 bases and J dropped 5; count of bases not matched to a gene: 7. Germline loops: CDR1 SGDLS, CDR2 YYNGEE. The CDR3 here is CASSAGGSGGDTQYF. The DNA for the CDR3 is TGTGCCAGCAGCGCCGGAGGTAGCGGGGGAGATACGCAGTATTTT.

V is TRBV18 and J is TRBJ1-2, with D possibly matching TRBD1 (6 bases). Germline lookup yields CDR1 KGHSH and CDR2 LQKENI. The CDR3 has 15 residues. The V end was cut by 0 bases, the J end by 8 bases, with 16 bases between. This CDR3 is CASSPPAAGALGYTF. The CDR3 DNA follows: TGTGCCAGCTCACCACCTGCAGCAGGGGCACTAGGCTACACCTTC. Together with reference TRBV18 and TRBJ1-2, the CDR3 gives the full variable domain: NAGVMQNPRHLVRRRGQEARLRCSPMKGHSHVYWYRQLPEEGLKFMVYLQKENIIDESGMPKERFSAEFPKEGPSILRIQQVVRGDSAAYFCASSPPAAGALGYTFGSGTRLTVV.

The rearrangement joins TRBV2 to TRBJ2-7; perhaps TRBD1 as D (5 bases). CDR3 length: 14 amino acids. V lost 3 bases to trimming and J lost 8 bases, with 17 bases between them. Germline V CDR1 and CDR2: SNHLY, FYNNEI. CDR3 DNA sequence: TGTGCCAGCAGTGACCGGCAGGGCTTAAGGAAGCAGTACTTC. It codes for CASSDRQGLRKQYF.

This clone is a singleton in its sample. The rearrangement joins TRBV7-8 to TRBJ2-2, with D possibly TRBD2 on 6 matching bases. Germline V gives CDR1 SGHVS, CDR2 FQNEAQ. This CDR3 has 14 residues. V was cut by 1 base and J by 6 bases, with 9 bases left in between. CDR3 coding DNA: TGTGCCAGCAGCTTAGGGACGGGGGCCGGGGAGCTGTTTTTT. Translation: CASSLGTGAGELFF. The full variable domain, its missing parts supplied by reference TRBV7-8 and TRBJ2-2, is GAGVSQSPRYKVAKRGQDVALRCDPISGHVSLFWYQQALGQGPEFLTYFQNEAQLDKSGLPSDRFFAERPEGSVSTLKIQRTQQEDSAVYLCASSLGTGAGELFFGEGSRLTVL.

The chain links TRBV12-5 to TRBJ2-1; 8 bases are shared with TRBD2. Germline values: CDR1 LGHNT, CDR2 FRNRAP. V dropped 7 bases and J dropped 0; count of bases not matched to a gene: 8. The CDR3 contains 16 residues. The CDR3 loop is CASAGTRGSSYNEQFF. The DNA for the CDR3 is TGTGCTAGTGCCGGGACTAGAGGAAGCTCCTACAATGAGCAGTTCTTC.

The J gene is TRBJ1-6, the V gene TRBV27; 7 bases agree with TRBD1. The CDR3 sequence is 17 residues long. CDR1 MNHEY and CDR2 SMNVEV come from the germline V gene (reference sequence). J was trimmed by 10 bases and V by 10 bases; bases with no gene match: 22. CDR3 protein: CATRLFADTGVRSPLHF. The DNA for the CDR3 is TGTGCCACCCGCCTTTTTGCAGACACAGGGGTAAGATCACCCCTCCACTTT.

The V gene is TRBV27, the J gene TRBJ1-6; 7 bases align to TRBD1. V lost 3 bases, J lost 6 bases, and 5 bases stayed unmatched. The CDR3 is 15 residues long. In germline, CDR1 is MNHEY, CDR2 SMNVEV (reference sequence). CDR3 amino acids: CASSLRDRANSPLHF. The CDR3 DNA sequence: TGTGCCAGCAGTTTGAGGGACAGAGCTAATTCACCCCTCCACTTT.

The rearrangement uses TRBV7-9 and TRBJ2-2, with 10 nucleotides matching TRBD2. Looked up from germline, CDR1 is SEHNR and CDR2 is FQNEAQ (reference sequence). The CDR3 has 16 amino acids. V was pared by 6 bases and J by 7 bases, with 11 bases of the junction left unmatched. DNA of the CDR3: TGTGCCAGCAGGAACGCAGCGGGGGGGCTGGTCGGGGAGCTGTTTTTT. Its protein is CASRNAAGGLVGELFF.

This clone showed up just a few times. The rearrangement joins TRBV25-1 to TRBJ1-2, with TRBD1 as a possible D gene (5 bases). The V and J ends lost 4 bases and 7 bases respectively, with 10 bases between them. CDR3 length: 12 amino acids. Germline loops: CDR1 MGHDK, CDR2 SYGVNS. CDR3 sequence reads: CASSAAGFGYTF. The CDR3 DNA reads TGTGCCAGCAGTGCGGCAGGGTTTGGCTACACCTTC.